This TCR beta chain was found in a study of identical twins. The CDR3 runs to 15 residues. Template switching added a universal primer binding site, and final cDNA carried unique molecular identifiers. TCRdb recomputed calls from the 5' RACE reads with MiXCR, one row per CDR3 protein. The table records over 250,000 distinct CDR3 sequences, 7.5% to 9.5% of them present only once. In addition, the sample was reused for a study of yellow fever vaccine responses in identical twins.

The chain recombines TRBV21-1 with TRBJ2-7; the table's D gene call, TRBD1, was not cross checked with the DNA. TRBV21-1 is shown as a pseudogene. The specimen sequenced was CD8+ T cells sorted from blood. This receptor was obtained from a young woman in good health. The CDR3 sequence is CASSKRGRGPYEQYF. CDR3 nucleotide sequence: TGTGCCAGCAGCAAAAGGGGCAGGGGCCCCTACGAGCAGTACTTC.